This passage covers 7 T cell receptor beta chains from one sample sequenced in a study of T cell responses to AZD1222 COVID-19 vaccine. Assay used: immunoSEQ multiplex PCR; TCRdb lists only in-frame clones, some missing. The sample holds 150,000 or so clones, around nine tenths seen once. The sample was peripheral blood, taken on day 0 of AZD1222 vaccination. Receptor source: an adult in good health.

The rearrangement joins TRBV4-3 to TRBJ1-2; a possible D gene is TRBD1 (5 bases). Deletions cut 3 bases from V and 7 bases from J, with 12 bases between. This CDR3 region has 13 residues. CDR1 and CDR2 from the germline V gene are LGHNA and YSLEER. The CDR3 sequence is CASSHPRVSGYTF. CDR3 bases: TGCGCCAGCAGCCATCCCAGGGTATCTGGCTACACCTTC.

The chain has TRBV28 and TRBJ1-4; 8 bases are shared with TRBD1. The CDR3 loop spans 15 amino acids. CDR1 and CDR2 from the germline V gene are MDHEN and SYDVKM. V was clipped by 8 bases and J by 6 bases; unmatched bases: 11. The CDR3 coding sequence is TGTGCCAGCGGCTCGGAGGACAGGGCGCATGAAAAACTGTTTTTT. Residues: CASGSEDRAHEKLFF.

This chain joins TRBV4-1 and TRBJ1-1, with 7 bases identical to TRBD1. CDR1 and CDR2 (germline): MGHRA, YSYEKL. The CDR3 contains 14 residues. The V segment lost 6 bases and the J segment 5 bases; nucleotides outside the gene matches: 9. The CDR3 loop is CASSPAGGGTEAFF. DNA of the CDR3: TGCGCCAGCAGTCCGGCAGGGGGTGGGACTGAAGCTTTCTTT.

The chain is built from TRBV9 and TRBJ2-2; 7 bases are shared with TRBD1. The CDR3 contains 16 residues. The V and J ends lost 4 bases and 5 bases, in that order; junction bases with no gene match: 11. From germline, CDR1 is SGDLS and CDR2 YYNGEE. The CDR3 nucleotides are TGTGCCAGCAGCCCCATAGAGGGGGCTCGTACCGGGGAGCTGTTTTTT. Translation: CASSPIEGARTGELFF.

The CDR3 DNA sequence: TGTGCCAGCAGTACCGGGACTAGCGTGAATAGGACCTACGAGCAGTACTTC. As protein: CASSTGTSVNRTYEQYF. This sequence joins TRBV25-1 and TRBJ2-7; TRBD2 matches 10 bases. Germline V gene lookup returns CDR1 MGHDK and CDR2 SYGVNS. J gave up 2 bases and V 5 bases, and 12 bases lay outside the gene matches. CDR3 length equals 17 residues.

The genes are TRBV28 and TRBJ2-7; 9 positions agree with TRBD1. V dropped 6 bases and J dropped 4; count of bases not matched to a gene: 7. Germline V gene lookup returns CDR1 MDHEN and CDR2 SYDVKM. CDR3 length: 14 residues. The CDR3 nucleotides are TGTGCCAGCAGCCTCACAGGGGGCTTTTACGAGCAGTACTTC. It codes for CASSLTGGFYEQYF.

The rearrangement joins TRBV16 to TRBJ1-4, with 9 bases lining up with TRBD1. Germline assignment: CDR1 KGHSY and CDR2 FQNENV. CDR3 length: 15 amino acids. Unmatched junction bases numbered 5, after V lost 4 bases and J lost 5 bases. CDR3 loop: CASSPGQGRNEKLFF. The CDR3 DNA follows: TGTGCCAGCAGCCCAGGACAGGGGCGGAATGAAAAACTGTTTTTT.